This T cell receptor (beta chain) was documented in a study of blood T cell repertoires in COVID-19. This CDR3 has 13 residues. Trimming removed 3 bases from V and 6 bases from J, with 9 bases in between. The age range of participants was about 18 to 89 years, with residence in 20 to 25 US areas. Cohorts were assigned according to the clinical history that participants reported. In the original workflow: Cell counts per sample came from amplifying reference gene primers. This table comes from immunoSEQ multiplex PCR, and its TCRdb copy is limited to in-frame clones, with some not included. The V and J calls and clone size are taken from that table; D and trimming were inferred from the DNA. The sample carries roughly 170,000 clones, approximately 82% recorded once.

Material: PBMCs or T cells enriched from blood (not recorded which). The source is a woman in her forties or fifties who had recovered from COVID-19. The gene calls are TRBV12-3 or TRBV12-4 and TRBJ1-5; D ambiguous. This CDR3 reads CASSFMSGQPQHF. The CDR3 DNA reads TGTGCCAGCAGTTTTATGAGTGGTCAGCCCCAGCATTTT.